A single sample is the source of the 5 T cell receptor beta chains below, sequenced in a study of shared clonotypes between healthy human individuals. The repertoire was sequenced with immunoSEQ multiplex PCR; TCRdb's copy has only in-frame clones and lacks some. Altogether some 240,000 clones are present, just over 65% being singletons, with the ten largest covering around 10%. The sequencing input was memory CD4+ T cells sorted from blood. Regarding subset: CD45RA-negative fraction. These receptors originate from a man aged 25-45 years in good health.

This chain joins TRBV2 and TRBJ1-2; a possible D gene is TRBD1 (6 bases). Germline CDR1 SNHLY, CDR2 FYNNEI. V shed 3 bases and J shed 3 bases, with 17 bases lying between them. CDR3 size: 16 residues. The CDR3 coding sequence is TGTGCCAGCAGTGATCGTATGGGTGGGGGCGACTATGGCTACACCTTC. Translating gives CASSDRMGGGDYGYTF.

This chain links TRBV6-5 with TRBJ1-2; 10 nucleotides agree with TRBD1. Germline V gives CDR1 MNHEY, CDR2 SVGAGI. Losses at the gene ends were 6 bases for V and 5 bases for J; bases not matched to a gene: 3. The CDR3 extends over 13 amino acids. CDR3 protein: CASRRDRGYGYTF. CDR3 in DNA: TGTGCCAGCAGGCGGGACAGGGGATATGGCTACACCTTC.

This clone was seen repeatedly, ten times or more. The gene calls are TRBV5-4 and TRBJ1-1; 7 nucleotides align to TRBD1. The CDR3 runs 14 residues. The ends lost 1 base at V and 4 bases at J; junction bases unmatched: 4. The V gene's germline CDR1 is SGHNT and CDR2 YYREEE (reference sequence). The CDR3 region has the DNA TGTGCCAGCAGCTTGCGACAGGGTAGCACTGAAGCTTTCTTT. Its translation is CASSLRQGSTEAFF.

This sequence joins TRBV23-1 and TRBJ2-5, with TRBD2 as a possible D gene (5 bases). TRBV23-1 falls under the ORF class, with uncertain function. V was cut by 6 bases and J by 5 bases, with 16 bases left in between. The CDR3 extends over 14 amino acids. The CDR3 reads CASRIREGRETQYF. The CDR3 DNA sequence: TGCGCCAGCAGGATTCGTGAGGGTAGGGAGACCCAGTACTTC.

This chain connects TRBV5-1 to TRBJ1-1; no firm D call. CDR1 and CDR2 from the germline V gene are SGHRS and YFSETQ. V lost 4 bases and J 1 base, leaving 14 bases between the germline ends. This CDR3 contains 15 residues. In DNA, the CDR3 is TGCGCCAGCAGCCCTACCCCGATTGGGAACACTGAAGCTTTCTTT. Protein sequence: CASSPTPIGNTEAFF.